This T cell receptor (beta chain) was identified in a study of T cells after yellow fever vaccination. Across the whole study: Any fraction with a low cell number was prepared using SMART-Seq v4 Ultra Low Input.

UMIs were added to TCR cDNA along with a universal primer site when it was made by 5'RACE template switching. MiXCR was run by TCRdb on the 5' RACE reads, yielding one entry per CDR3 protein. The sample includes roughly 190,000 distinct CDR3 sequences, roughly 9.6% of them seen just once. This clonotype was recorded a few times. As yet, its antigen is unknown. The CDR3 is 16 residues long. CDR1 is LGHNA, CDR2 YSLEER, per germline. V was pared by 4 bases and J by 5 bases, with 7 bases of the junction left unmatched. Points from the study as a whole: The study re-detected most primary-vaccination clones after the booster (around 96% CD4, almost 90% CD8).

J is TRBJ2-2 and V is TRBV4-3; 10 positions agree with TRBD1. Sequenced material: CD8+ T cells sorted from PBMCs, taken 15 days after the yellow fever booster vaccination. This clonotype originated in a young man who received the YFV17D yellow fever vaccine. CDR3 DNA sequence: TGCGCCAGCAGCCCCCGACAGGGGGCGCATACCGGGGAGCTGTTTTTT. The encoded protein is CASSPRQGAHTGELFF.